The clone carrying this T cell receptor (beta chain) was seen once. Its antigen is still unknown. This entry comes from a study of graft-versus-host responses after intestinal transplantation. Study summary: All of the recipients had induction that used anti-thymocyte globulin, then tacrolimus and steroids for approximately 3 years. Study-wide findings and caveats: Allografts of one patient group, those with graft-donor T cell macrochimerism, had high graft-versus-host to host-versus-graft clonal ratios.

Generated by immunoSEQ multiplex PCR, the TCRdb table keeps only in-frame clones and is missing some. The table records 3,000 to 4,000 clones, roughly 85% of them present only once. The CDR3 contains 19 residues. The germline gives CDR1 SGHRS, CDR2 YFSETQ. Losses at the gene ends were 0 bases for V and 6 bases for J; bases not matched to a gene: 20. Processed graft tissue released its intraepithelial and lamina propria lymphocytes. V gene TRBV5-1 combines with J gene TRBJ1-1; TRBD1 agrees at 7 bases. The receptor's source is a human patient who received an intestinal transplant, so some T cells may come from the graft donor. The material sequenced was ileum tissue, taken roughly 95 weeks after intestinal transplant. CDR3 sequence reads: CASSLDSGAGGILLPEAFF. CDR3 nucleotide sequence: TGCGCCAGCAGCTTGGATTCCGGGGCAGGGGGTATTTTGCTGCCTGAAGCTTTCTTT.